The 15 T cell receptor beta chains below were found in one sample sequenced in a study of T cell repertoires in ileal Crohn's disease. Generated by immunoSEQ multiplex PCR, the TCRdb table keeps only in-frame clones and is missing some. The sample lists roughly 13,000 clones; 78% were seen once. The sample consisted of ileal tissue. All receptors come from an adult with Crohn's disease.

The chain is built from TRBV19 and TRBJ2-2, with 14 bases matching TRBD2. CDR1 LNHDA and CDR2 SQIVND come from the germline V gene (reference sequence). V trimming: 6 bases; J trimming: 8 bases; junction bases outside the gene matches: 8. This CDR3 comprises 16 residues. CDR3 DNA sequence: TGTGCCAGTAGCCTTACCGGGACTAGCGGGAGAGGGGAGCTGTTTTTT. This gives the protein CASSLTGTSGRGELFF.

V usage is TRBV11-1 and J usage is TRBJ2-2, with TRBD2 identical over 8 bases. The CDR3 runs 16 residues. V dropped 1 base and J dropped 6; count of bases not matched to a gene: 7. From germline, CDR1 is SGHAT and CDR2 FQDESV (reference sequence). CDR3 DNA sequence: TGTGCCAGCAGCTTAGGACTAGCGTTAGCGTCCGGGGAGCTGTTTTTT. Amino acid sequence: CASSLGLALASGELFF.

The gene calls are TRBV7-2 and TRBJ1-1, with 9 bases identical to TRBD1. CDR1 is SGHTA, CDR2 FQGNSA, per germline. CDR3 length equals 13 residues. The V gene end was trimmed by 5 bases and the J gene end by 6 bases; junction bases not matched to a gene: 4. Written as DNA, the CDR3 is TGTGCCAGCAGCAAACAGGGGGCCGCTGAAGCTTTCTTT. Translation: CASSKQGAAEAFF.

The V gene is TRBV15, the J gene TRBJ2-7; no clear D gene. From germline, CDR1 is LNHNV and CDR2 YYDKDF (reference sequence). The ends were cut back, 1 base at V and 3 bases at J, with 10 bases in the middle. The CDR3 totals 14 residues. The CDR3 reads CATSRGYIYYEQYF. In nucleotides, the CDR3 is TGTGCCACCAGCAGAGGTTACATTTACTACGAGCAGTACTTC.

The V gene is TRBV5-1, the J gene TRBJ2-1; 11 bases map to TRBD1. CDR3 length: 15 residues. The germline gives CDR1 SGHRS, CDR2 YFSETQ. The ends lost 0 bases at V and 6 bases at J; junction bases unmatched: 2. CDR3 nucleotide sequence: TGCGCCAGCAGCTTGGGGACAGGGGGCTCCAATGAGCAGTTCTTC. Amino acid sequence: CASSLGTGGSNEQFF.

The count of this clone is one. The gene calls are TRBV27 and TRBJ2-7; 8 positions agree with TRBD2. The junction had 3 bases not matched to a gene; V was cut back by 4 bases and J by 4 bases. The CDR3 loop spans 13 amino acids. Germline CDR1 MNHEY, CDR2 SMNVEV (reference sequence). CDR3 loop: CASSYGGGYEQYF. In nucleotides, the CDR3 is TGTGCCAGCAGTTACGGGGGGGGATACGAGCAGTACTTC.

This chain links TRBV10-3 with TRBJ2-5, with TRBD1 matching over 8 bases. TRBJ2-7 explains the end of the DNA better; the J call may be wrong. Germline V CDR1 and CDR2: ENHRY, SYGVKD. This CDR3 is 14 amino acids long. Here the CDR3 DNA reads TGTGCCACTATCGAAGGACAGGGACTTTACGAGCAGTACTTC. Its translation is CATIEGQGLYEQYF.

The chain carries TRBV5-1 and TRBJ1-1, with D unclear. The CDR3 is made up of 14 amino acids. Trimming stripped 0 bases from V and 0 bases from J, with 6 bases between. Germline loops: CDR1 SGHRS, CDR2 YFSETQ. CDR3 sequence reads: CASSLGVVNTEAFF. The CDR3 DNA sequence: TGCGCCAGCAGCTTGGGAGTGGTGAACACTGAAGCTTTCTTT.

The chain's CDR3 is CASSPRDRTYNEQFF. The DNA of the CDR3 is TGTGCCAGCAGCCCCCGGGACAGGACCTACAATGAGCAGTTCTTC. The V call is TRBV9, the J call TRBJ2-1; 8 positions match TRBD1. The CDR3 is 15 residues long. The germline gives CDR1 SGDLS, CDR2 YYNGEE. Trimming took 4 bases from V and 2 from J; bases not matched to a gene: 5.

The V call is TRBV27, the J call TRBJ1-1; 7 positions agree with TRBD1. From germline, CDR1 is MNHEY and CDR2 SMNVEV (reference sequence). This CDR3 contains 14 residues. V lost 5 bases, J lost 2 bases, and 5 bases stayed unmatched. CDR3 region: CASSRRDSNTEAFF. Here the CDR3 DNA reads TGTGCCAGCAGTAGAAGGGACAGCAACACTGAAGCTTTCTTT.

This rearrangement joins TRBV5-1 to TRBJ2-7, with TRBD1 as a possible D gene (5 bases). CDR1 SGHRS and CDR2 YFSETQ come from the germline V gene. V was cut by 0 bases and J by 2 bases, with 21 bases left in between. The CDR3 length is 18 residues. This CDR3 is CASSLAGQSQGPTYEQYF. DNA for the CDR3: TGCGCCAGCAGCTTGGCCGGGCAGTCCCAGGGTCCTACCTACGAGCAGTACTTC.

CDR3 amino acids: CASSAGRGGNTEAFF. Written as DNA, the CDR3 is TGTGCCAGCAGTGCGGGCAGAGGGGGGAACACTGAAGCTTTCTTT. The chain joins TRBV2 to TRBJ1-1; D is perhaps TRBD1 (6 bases). V dropped 4 bases and J dropped 1 base, with 13 bases sitting between them. The CDR3 sequence is 15 residues long. Germline-derived CDR1 and CDR2 are SNHLY and FYNNEI.

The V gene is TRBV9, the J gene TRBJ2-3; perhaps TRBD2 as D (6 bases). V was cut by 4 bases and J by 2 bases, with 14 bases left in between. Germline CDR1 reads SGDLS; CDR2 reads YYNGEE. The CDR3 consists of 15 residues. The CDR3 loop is CASSNSGTYTDTQYF. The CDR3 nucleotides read TGTGCCAGCAGCAACTCGGGGACTTACACAGATACGCAGTATTTT.

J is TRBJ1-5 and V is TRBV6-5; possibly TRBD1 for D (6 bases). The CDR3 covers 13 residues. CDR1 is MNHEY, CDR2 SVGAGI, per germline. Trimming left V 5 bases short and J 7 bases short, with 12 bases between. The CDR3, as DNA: TGTGCCAGCAGTACAGGGAGAGAACAGCCCCAGCATTTT. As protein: CASSTGREQPQHF.

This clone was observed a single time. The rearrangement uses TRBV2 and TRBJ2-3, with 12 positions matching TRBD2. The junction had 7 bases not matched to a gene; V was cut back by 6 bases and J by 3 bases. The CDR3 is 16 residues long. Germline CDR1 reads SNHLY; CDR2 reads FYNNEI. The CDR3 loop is CASRELAGGGTDTQYF. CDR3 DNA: TGTGCCAGCAGAGAACTAGCGGGAGGTGGTACAGATACGCAGTATTTT.